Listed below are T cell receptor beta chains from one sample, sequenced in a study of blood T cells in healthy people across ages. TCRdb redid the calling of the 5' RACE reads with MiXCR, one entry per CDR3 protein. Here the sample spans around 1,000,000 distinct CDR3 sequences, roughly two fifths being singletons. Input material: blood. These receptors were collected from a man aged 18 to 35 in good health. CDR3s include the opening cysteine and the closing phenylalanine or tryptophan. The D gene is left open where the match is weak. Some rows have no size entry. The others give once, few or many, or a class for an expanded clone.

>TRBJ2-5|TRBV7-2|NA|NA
TGTGCCAGCAGCTTGCCTACCACTGAGACCCAGTACTTC
CASSLPTTETQYF
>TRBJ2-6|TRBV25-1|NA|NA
TGTGCCAGCATCAAGGCTGGGGCCAACGTCCTGACTTTC
CASIKAGANVLTF
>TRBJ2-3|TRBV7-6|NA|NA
TGTGCCAGCAGCTTTTCTGGCCAGGCAGATACGCAGTATTTT
CASSFSGQADTQYF
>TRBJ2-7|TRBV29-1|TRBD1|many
TGCAGCGTTGAAGGGGACAGACCCTACGAGCAGTACTTC
CSVEGDRPYEQYF
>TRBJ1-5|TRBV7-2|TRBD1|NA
TGTGCCAGCAGCCCCGGGACAGTGAATTCACATCAGCCCCAGCATTTT
CASSPGTVNSHQPQHF
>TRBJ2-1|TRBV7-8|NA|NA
TGTGCCAGCAGCCCCCCCTTTGAGGGTGAGCAGTTCTTC
CASSPPFEGEQFF
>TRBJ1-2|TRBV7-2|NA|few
TGTGCCAGCAGCTTGGAGGATAACTATGGCTACACCTTC
CASSLEDNYGYTF
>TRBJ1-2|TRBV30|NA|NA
TGTGCCTGGACCCTGGAAGTCCCCCACTACGACAGGACGGAGGGCTACACCTTC
CAWTLEVPHYDRTEGYTF
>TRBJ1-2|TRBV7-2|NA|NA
TGTGCCAGCAGCTTATCGGCAGTGGAATACGAAGGCTACACCTTC
CASSLSAVEYEGYTF
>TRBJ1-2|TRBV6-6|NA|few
TGTGCCAGCAGTGACGCTCGGGAACCCTATGGCTACACCTTC
CASSDAREPYGYTF
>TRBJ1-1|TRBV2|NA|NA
TGTGCCAGCAAAACAGTCATGAACACTGAAGCTTTCTTT
CASKTVMNTEAFF
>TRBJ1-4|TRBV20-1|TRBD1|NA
TGCAGTGCTCGGCACTACCGGGACAGAAATGAAAAACTGTTTTTT
CSARHYRDRNEKLFF
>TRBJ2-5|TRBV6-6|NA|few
TGTGCCAGCACCTGGGGACTTCAAGAGACCCAGTACTTC
CASTWGLQETQYF
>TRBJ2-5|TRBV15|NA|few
TGTGCCACCAGCATCAGGGGAGGCGGAGAGACCCAGTACTTC
CATSIRGGGETQYF
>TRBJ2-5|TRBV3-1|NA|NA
TGTGCCAGCAGCCAAGATGGAGGGTTGTTAGAGACCCAGTACTTC
CASSQDGGLLETQYF
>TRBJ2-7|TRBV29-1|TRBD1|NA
TGCAGCGGAATAACAGGGGTCGAGCAGTACTTC
CSGITGVEQYF
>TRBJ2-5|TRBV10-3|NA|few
TGTGCCATCACCGGGACCAATGAGCAGTACTTC
CAITGTNEQYF
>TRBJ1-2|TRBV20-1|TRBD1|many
TGCAGTGCCGCCAACGGACAGGGGAATGGCTACACCTTC
CSAANGQGNGYTF
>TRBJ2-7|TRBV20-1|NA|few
TGCAGTGCCCGGAAGGGACCTGCCGAGCAGTACTTC
CSARKGPAEQYF
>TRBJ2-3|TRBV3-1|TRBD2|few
TGTGCCAGCAGCCATACTAGCGGGAGGTATTTT
CASSHTSGRYF
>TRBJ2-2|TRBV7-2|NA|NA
TGTGCCAGCAGCTTTTTGGGAGGGGGCGCCGGGGAGCTGTTTTTT
CASSFLGGGAGELFF
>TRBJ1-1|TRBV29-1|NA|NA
TGCAGCTCACAGGTGGCAGTGAACACTGAAGCTTTCTTT
CSSQVAVNTEAFF
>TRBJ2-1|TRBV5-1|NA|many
TGCGCCAGCAGCTTGGAATCGGCCAACAATGAGCAGTTCTTC
CASSLESANNEQFF
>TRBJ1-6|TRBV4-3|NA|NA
TGCGCCAGCAGCCTTCACCCGGAAAATAATTCACCCCTCCACTTT
CASSLHPENNSPLHF
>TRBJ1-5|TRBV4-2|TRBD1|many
TGTGCCAGCAGCCAGGGGACAGGGCTCGATCAGCCCCAGCATTTT
CASSQGTGLDQPQHF
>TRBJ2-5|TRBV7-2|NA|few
TGTGCCAGCAGCTTAAACGATGAGCAGTACTTC
CASSLNDEQYF
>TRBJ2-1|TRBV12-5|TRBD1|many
TGTGCTAGTGGTCCCCCAGACAGGGGAGGATACAATGAGCAGTTCTTC
CASGPPDRGGYNEQFF